These 30 T cell receptor beta chains originate from one sample sequenced in a study of post-analysis software for immune sequencing data. Antigens of these TCRs are unknown. TCR beta cDNA libraries had unique molecular identifiers. One entry per CDR3 protein, called by TCRdb with MiXCR from the PCR reads. In the table there are 250,000 to 300,000 distinct CDR3 sequences, 36% of which are singletons. Whole-study findings and limits: Roughly 5 TRBV segments, including TRBV5-6, TRBV5-1 and TRBV20-1, were more frequent in patients than controls.

The sample was blood. These receptor sequences come from a girl aged 10-17 years with multiple sclerosis.

This clonotype was counted a single time. The V and J genes are TRBV7-2 and TRBJ2-1; D unresolved. Between the trimmed V and J ends, which lost 1 base and 6 bases, there was a span of 13 bases. From germline, CDR1 is SGHTA and CDR2 FQGNSA. This CDR3 has 15 amino acids. CDR3 coding DNA: TGTGCCAGCAGCTTAGTCCCGGGCGCCCTCAATGAGCAGTTCTTC. It yields the protein CASSLVPGALNEQFF. Drawing the rest from reference TRBV7-2 and TRBJ2-1, the complete variable domain is GAGVSQSPSNKVTEKGKDVELRCDPISGHTALYWYRQSLGQGLEFLIYFQGNSAPDKSGLPSDRFSAERTGGSVSTLTIQRTQQEDSAVYLCASSLVPGALNEQFFGPGTRLTVL.

About this clonotype itself: A much more abundant neighbour one base away suggests this may be a read error. This chain links TRBV7-9 with TRBJ2-1; the match to TRBD2 covers 8 bases. The J call is doubtful: the DNA matches TRBJ2-7 better. The CDR3 is 20 residues long. Germline V gene sequence: CDR1 SEHNR, CDR2 FQNEAQ (reference sequence). The CDR3 DNA sequence: TGTGCCAGCAGCTTAAAAACAGCGGGGCTAGCGGGCCTATCCTACAATGAGCAGTACTTC. It encodes CASSLKTAGLAGLSYNEQYF.

This chain links TRBV7-9 with TRBJ1-5; no clear D gene. The CDR3 is 15 amino acids. Looked up from germline, CDR1 is SEHNR and CDR2 is FQNEAQ (reference sequence). The V end lost 5 bases, the J end lost 8 bases, and 19 bases lay between the germline ends. For the CDR3, the DNA is TGTGCCAGCAGCCGCATCGGCGAGGCGCGGGAGCCCCAGCATTTT. This translates into CASSRIGEAREPQHF.

Turning to this clonotype: A much larger clone sits a single nucleotide away, making a read error possible. The chain joins TRBV5-1 to TRBJ2-1; 12 bases map to TRBD2. The J call may be in error: the DNA end matches TRBJ2-7 better. CDR1 is SGHRS and CDR2 is YFSETQ in the germline V gene. The CDR3 sequence is 17 residues long. As DNA, the CDR3 is TGCGCCAGCAGCTTGACTAGCGGGAGGCTTTCCTACAATGAGCAGTACTTC. Protein: CASSLTSGRLSYNEQYF.

V gene TRBV5-6 combines with J gene TRBJ1-2, with 9 bases fitting TRBD1. Trimming took 2 bases from V and 8 from J; bases not matched to a gene: 10. The CDR3 length is 15 residues. CDR1 is SGHDT and CDR2 is YYEEEE in the germline V gene. The CDR3 spells CASSLPGTGHRGYTF. The CDR3 DNA reads TGTGCCAGCAGCTTACCCGGGACAGGGCATCGAGGCTACACCTTC.

V and J are TRBV6-4 and TRBJ1-5; tentative D call: TRBD1 (6 bases). The CDR3 runs 15 residues. Germline V gives CDR1 MRHNA, CDR2 SNTAGT. V shed 4 bases and J shed 2 bases, with 12 bases lying between them. The CDR3 sequence: CASSAGEGGNQPQHF. The CDR3 bases are TGTGCCAGCAGTGCCGGGGAGGGGGGCAATCAGCCCCAGCATTTT.

Note on this clonotype: This may be a read error: a much more frequent sequence differs by one nucleotide. The chain combines TRBV5-1 with TRBJ1-5; D unclear. The length of the CDR3 is 14 residues. CDR1 is SGHRS, CDR2 YFSETQ, per germline. CDR3 nucleotides: TGCACCAGCAGCTTGGCGGGGAGCAATCAGCCCCAGCATTTT. Translating it yields CTSSLAGSNQPQHF.

V usage is TRBV2 and J usage is TRBJ1-5, with 7 positions matching TRBD1. CDR1 and CDR2 from the germline V gene are SNHLY and FYNNEI. J gave up 2 bases and V 4 bases, and 11 bases lay outside the gene matches. The CDR3 runs to 17 residues. CDR3 in DNA: TGTGCCAGCAGTGTCCCCGACAGGGTTTTGGGCAATCAGCCCCAGCATTTT. The encoded protein is CASSVPDRVLGNQPQHF. The whole variable domain, filled in from reference TRBV2 and TRBJ1-5, reads EPEVTQTPSHQVTQMGQEVILRCVPISNHLYFYWYRQILGQKVEFLVSFYNNEISEKSEIFDDQFSVERPDGSNFTLKIRSTKLEDSAMYFCASSVPDRVLGNQPQHFGDGTRLSIL.

This clonotype has a count of ten or more. This rearrangement joins TRBV29-1 to TRBJ2-1, with D unclear. CDR3 length: 12 amino acids. Germline values: CDR1 SQVTM, CDR2 ANQGSEA. V shed 3 bases and J shed 7 bases, with 10 bases lying between them. The CDR3 region is CSVEKGINEQFF. DNA of the CDR3: TGCAGCGTTGAGAAAGGGATAAATGAGCAGTTCTTC.

This clonotype has ten or more counts. The chain has TRBV5-6 and TRBJ2-5; TRBD2 matches at 8 bases. The V gene's germline CDR1 is SGHDT and CDR2 YYEEEE. The CDR3 has 15 residues. V trimming: 2 bases; J trimming: 1 base; junction bases outside the gene matches: 4. CDR3 sequence (DNA): TGTGCCAGCAGCTTAGCGGGGGCCAGCCAAGAGACCCAGTACTTC. This translates into CASSLAGASQETQYF.

This clonotype was observed once. Being one base from a much bigger clone, this may be a read error. V is TRBV5-1 and J is TRBJ2-3; no definite D call. Between the trimmed V and J ends, which lost 3 bases and 2 bases, there was a span of 16 bases. Per the germline V gene, CDR1 is SGHRS and CDR2 is YFSETQ. The CDR3 runs 16 residues. The CDR3 here is CASSSGPARNTDTQYF. In DNA form, the CDR3 reads TGCGCCAGCAGCTCTGGGCCTGCTAGGAACACAGATACGCAGTATTTT.

This clonotype was counted ten times or more. This chain joins TRBV5-1 and TRBJ2-3, with D tentatively TRBD2 (6 bases). This CDR3 spans 15 amino acids. Germline CDR1 reads SGHRS; CDR2 reads YFSETQ. The V end was cut by 3 bases, the J end by 1 base, with 12 bases between. The CDR3 sequence: CASSSRGTGTDTQYF. CDR3 coding DNA: TGCGCCAGCAGCTCGAGAGGGACTGGCACAGATACGCAGTATTTT.

This clonotype was observed a few times. The chain combines TRBV5-5 with TRBJ1-5, with D tentatively TRBD1 (5 bases). In germline, CDR1 is SGHKS, CDR2 YYEKEE (reference sequence). V lost 1 base and J lost 9, with 20 bases in between. The CDR3 sequence is 16 residues long. The CDR3 is CASSLLGDSALWPQHF. DNA of the CDR3: TGTGCCAGCAGCTTGCTAGGGGACTCAGCTTTATGGCCCCAGCATTTT. Drawing the rest from reference TRBV5-5 and TRBJ1-5, the complete variable domain is DAGVTQSPTHLIKTRGQQVTLRCSPISGHKSVSWYQQVLGQGPQFIFQYYEKEERGRGNFPDRFSARQFPNYSSELNVNALLLGDSALYLCASSLLGDSALWPQHFGDGTRLSIL.

This clonotype came up many times. The chain joins TRBV28 to TRBJ1-5; the match to TRBD1 covers 10 bases. The CDR3 contains 13 residues. CDR1 is MDHEN and CDR2 is SYDVKM in the germline V gene. V trimming: 9 bases; J trimming: 6 bases; junction bases outside the gene matches: 5. The CDR3 reads CASCGTGAQPQHF. CDR3 DNA: TGTGCCAGTTGCGGGACAGGGGCTCAGCCCCAGCATTTT.

Many counts were recorded for this clonotype. V usage is TRBV2 and J usage is TRBJ2-3; 7 nucleotides agree with TRBD1. Germline CDR1 and CDR2: SNHLY and FYNNEI. Trimming cost V 5 bases and J 0 bases; bases outside gene matches: 5. The CDR3 length is 15 residues. Written as DNA, the CDR3 is TGTGCCAGCAGTCGACAGGGTCAAAGCACAGATACGCAGTATTTT. Its protein product is CASSRQGQSTDTQYF.

This clonotype has just one count. The junction differs from germline at one of its ends, possibly a read error. The chain carries TRBV7-9 and TRBJ2-3, with D possibly being TRBD2 (6 bases). CDR3 length equals 16 residues. The germline V gene encodes CDR1 SEHNR and CDR2 FQNEAQ (reference sequence). The CDR3 region is CASSLAGSSGTDAQYF. The CDR3 bases are TGTGCCAGCAGCTTAGCCGGGAGCAGCGGCACAGATGCGCAGTATTTT.

The chain joins TRBV9 to TRBJ2-1; D tentatively reads TRBD1 or TRBD2 (5 bases each). Germline CDR1 SGDLS, CDR2 YYNGEE. Trimming cost V 0 bases and J 2 bases, with 6 bases left between them. This CDR3 has 14 amino acids. The CDR3 sequence: CASSVAGPYNEQFF. In nucleotides, the CDR3 is TGTGCCAGCAGCGTAGCGGGACCCTACAATGAGCAGTTCTTC.

The gene calls are TRBV6-2 or TRBV6-3 and TRBJ2-2; TRBD2 agrees at 9 bases. The V gene end was trimmed by 5 bases and the J gene end by 2 bases; junction bases not matched to a gene: 9. This CDR3 region has 17 residues. From germline, CDR1 is MNHEY and CDR2 SVGEGT. The CDR3 coding sequence is TGTGCCAGCAGTCCCCGAGCGGGGGGCCCTAACACCGGGGAGCTGTTTTTT. This codes for CASSPRAGGPNTGELFF.

With respect to this clonotype: A single base separates this from a much larger clone, so it may be a read error. The chain couples TRBV6-2 or TRBV6-3 to TRBJ2-1; 15 bases are shared with TRBD2. The V gene end was trimmed by 2 bases and the J gene end by 9 bases; junction bases not matched to a gene: 5. Germline V gene sequence: CDR1 MNHEY, CDR2 SVGEGT. The CDR3 runs 16 residues. The CDR3 loop reads CASSYGTSGGLREQFF. DNA for the CDR3: TGTGCCAGCAGTTACGGGACTAGCGGGGGGCTCCGTGAGCAGTTCTTC.

In its sample, this clonotype was seen many times. V is TRBV15 and J is TRBJ1-1, with D possibly being TRBD1 (6 bases). CDR1 is LNHNV, CDR2 YYDKDF, per germline (reference sequence). The germline V and J ends were trimmed by 1 base and 6 bases, with 9 bases remaining between them. The CDR3 extends over 13 amino acids. This CDR3 is CATSRAEGAEAFF. The CDR3 DNA reads as TGTGCCACCAGCAGAGCAGAGGGGGCTGAAGCTTTCTTT.

This clonotype was seen at least ten times. This sequence joins TRBV20-1 and TRBJ2-3, with 8 bases matching TRBD2. Trimming took 0 bases from V and 0 from J; bases not matched to a gene: 5. CDR1 DFQATT and CDR2 SNEGSKA come from the germline V gene (reference sequence). CDR3 length: 16 amino acids. The CDR3 loop reads CSARDLTSGSTDTQYF. In DNA, the CDR3 is TGCAGTGCTAGAGATCTCACTAGCGGAAGCACAGATACGCAGTATTTT.

The CDR3 DNA reads as TGTGCCAGCAGTTTAGGACAGGTCAGCACCGGGGAGCTGTTTTTT. It is translated as CASSLGQVSTGELFF. This chain links TRBV12-3 or TRBV12-4 with TRBJ2-2; D is perhaps TRBD1 (6 bases). Trimming took 1 base from V and 4 from J, leaving 10 bases between them. The CDR3 runs to 15 residues.

This chain uses TRBV5-1 with TRBJ2-7; 7 bases fit TRBD1. CDR3 size: 14 residues. V was pared by 4 bases and J by 7 bases, with 11 bases of the junction left unmatched. From germline, CDR1 is SGHRS and CDR2 YFSETQ. CDR3 residues: CASSTQTGTTEQYF. The CDR3 DNA follows: TGCGCCAGCAGCACCCAGACAGGGACGACGGAGCAGTACTTC.

The chain links TRBV5-4 to TRBJ2-4; perhaps TRBD2 as D (5 bases). V lost 4 bases, J lost 13 bases, and 24 bases lay in between. This CDR3 comprises 15 residues. Germline-derived CDR1 and CDR2 are SGHNT and YYREEE (reference sequence). The CDR3, as DNA: TGTGCCAGCAGCCACAACGGGATTAGCCCGGGTGAGCAGTACTTC. It specifies CASSHNGISPGEQYF.

This clonotype was counted ten times or more. The J gene is TRBJ2-3, the V gene TRBV7-2; 13 bases match TRBD2. CDR3 length: 18 residues. J was trimmed by 1 base and V by 3 bases; bases with no gene match: 7. Germline CDR1 is SGHTA and CDR2 is FQGNSA. The DNA of the CDR3 is TGTGCCAGCAGCTTTAGGACTAGCGGGGGACGTCGCACAGATACGCAGTATTTT. Translated, it gives CASSFRTSGGRRTDTQYF. The full variable domain, in which reference TRBV7-2 and TRBJ2-3 provide the parts outside the CDR3, is GAGVSQSPSNKVTEKGKDVELRCDPISGHTALYWYRQSLGQGLEFLIYFQGNSAPDKSGLPSDRFSAERTGGSVSTLTIQRTQQEDSAVYLCASSFRTSGGRRTDTQYFGPGTRLTVL.

V and J are TRBV5-6 and TRBJ1-2, with D possibly being TRBD1 (6 bases). Germline V gene lookup returns CDR1 SGHDT and CDR2 YYEEEE. The CDR3 runs 15 residues. V was pared by 4 bases and J by 0 bases, with 13 bases between. CDR3 DNA: TGTGCCAGCAGCCAGCTCGGACAGACTAACTATGGCTACACCTTC. It translates to CASSQLGQTNYGYTF.

This clonotype was observed at least ten times. One end of the junction fails to match germline, which may point to a read error. The V and J genes are TRBV28 and TRBJ2-5, with 7 bases aligning to TRBD2. Germline loops: CDR1 MDHEN, CDR2 SYDVKM. There are 16 residues in the CDR3. The CDR3 protein is CAGSFRQRDVQKTQYF. The CDR3 nucleotides read TGTGCCGGCAGTTTCCGCCAGCGGGACGTTCAGAAGACCCAGTACTTC.

This clonotype was detected many times. The rearrangement joins TRBV28 to TRBJ2-5; D unclear. Deletions cut 1 base from V and 5 bases from J, with 8 bases between. This CDR3 is 13 amino acids long. CDR1 is MDHEN and CDR2 is SYDVKM in the germline V gene. CDR3 sequence: CASSLFSRETQYF. CDR3 DNA sequence: TGTGCCAGCAGTTTATTCTCGCGGGAGACCCAGTACTTC.

With regard to this clonotype: With a much larger clone just one base away, this may be a read error. This chain joins TRBV20-1 and TRBJ2-3, with D possibly matching TRBD2 (5 bases). Looked up from germline, CDR1 is DFQATT and CDR2 is SNEGSKA (reference sequence). The CDR3 covers 15 residues. Here the CDR3 reads CGARDTQRSTDTQYF. The CDR3, as DNA: TGCGGTGCTAGAGATACCCAGCGGAGCACAGATACGCAGTATTTT.

A few counts support this clonotype. CDR3 sequence: CASSPGLAGGGNNEQFF. The DNA of the CDR3 is TGCGCCAGCAGCCCGGGACTGGCGGGAGGGGGGAACAATGAGCAGTTCTTC. The chain links TRBV5-1 to TRBJ2-1; 9 bases are a match to TRBD2. V trimming: 4 bases; J trimming: 5 bases; junction bases outside the gene matches: 13. CDR1 and CDR2 from the germline V gene are SGHRS and YFSETQ. CDR3 length equals 17 residues.